This T cell receptor (beta chain) originates from a study of T-cell reconstitution after alpha-beta-depleted transplantation in children. TCRbeta library construction was performed incorporating unique molecular identifiers. Each CDR3 protein is one row after TCRdb ran MiXCR on the PCR reads. Found here are over 150,000 distinct CDR3 sequences, roughly 7.5% of them singletons; the top ten hold about 2.9%. This clonotype was found many times. The CDR3 is made up of 14 amino acids. Germline CDR1 is DFQATT and CDR2 is SNEGSKA (reference sequence). The sequence was obtained from a human donor who donated a stem cell graft to a child with Wiskott-Aldrich syndrome. Sequenced here: PBMCs from the stem cell graft donor, sampled from the stem cell graft. The chain links TRBV20-1 to TRBJ2-3; no definite D call. The CDR3 protein is CSASGRFRTDTQYF. CDR3 DNA: TGCAGCGCCTCAGGACGGTTTCGCACAGATACGCAGTATTTT.